A selection of T cell receptor beta chains follows, all from one sample in a study of T cell repertoires in cytomegalovirus infection. One entry per CDR3 protein, called by TCRdb with MiXCR from the reads. The data contain fewer than 250,000 distinct CDR3 sequences, 12% of them singletons. The sample was PBMCs. The receptors here all came from a human donor in good health (CMV status not recorded). Some clones in this sample may be carry-over from other donors' samples. Both conserved end residues are part of each CDR3. D genes are given only for firm matches. Clone size is stated in some rows and not others, as once, few, many or a class when expanded.

-	many	TRBV19	TRBJ1-5	CASSPQSGARQPQHF	TGTGCCAGTAGTCCCCAGTCAGGGGCTCGGCAGCCCCAGCATTTT
TRBD2	-	TRBV5-1	TRBJ2-5	CASSLAGTSGRTTQYF	TGCGCCAGCAGCTTGGCGGGGACTAGCGGGAGGACAACCCAGTACTTC
TRBD2	many	TRBV6-1	TRBJ2-1	CASSLAGSSYNEQFF	TGTGCCAGCAGTCTAGCGGGAAGCTCCTACAATGAGCAGTTCTTC
-	-	TRBV15	TRBJ2-5	CATSRGGFQETQYF	TGTGCCACCAGCAGAGGAGGGTTCCAAGAGACCCAGTACTTC
-	many	TRBV7-2	TRBJ2-7	CASSRRDAGGEQYF	TGTGCCAGCAGCCGCCGGGACGCCGGTGGGGAGCAGTACTTC
TRBD1	many	TRBV7-2	TRBJ1-2	CASSADREGGYTF	TGTGCCAGCAGCGCAGACAGGGAGGGAGGCTACACCTTC
TRBD1	-	TRBV7-2	TRBJ1-2	CASRSDRVGANYGYTF	TGTGCCAGCAGGTCGGACAGGGTTGGAGCTAACTATGGCTACACCTTC
TRBD2	many	TRBV27	TRBJ2-7	CASSLRLAGDEQYF	TGTGCCAGCAGCTTACGACTAGCGGGAGACGAGCAGTACTTC
TRBD1	-	TRBV7-2	TRBJ1-1	CASSRGQSDTEAFF	TGTGCCAGCAGCCGGGGACAGTCCGACACTGAAGCTTTCTTT
TRBD2	once	TRBV14	TRBJ2-4	CASSQISGRGNIQYF	TGTGCCAGCAGCCAAATTAGCGGGAGGGGAAACATTCAGTACTTC
-	few	TRBV19	TRBJ2-2	CASSIKQSGELFF	TGTGCCAGTAGTATAAAGCAGTCCGGGGAGCTGTTTTTT
-	-	TRBV9	TRBJ2-3	CASSVDPDTQYF	TGTGCCAGCAGCGTAGACCCAGATACGCAGTATTTT
TRBD2	many	TRBV2	TRBJ2-2	CASSAPGLAGRNTGELFF	TGTGCCAGCAGTGCCCCGGGACTAGCGGGGAGAAACACCGGGGAGCTGTTTTTT
-	-	TRBV19	TRBJ1-2	CASSMMDSGYENYGCTF	TGTGCCAGTAGTATGATGGACAGTGGGTACGAAAACTATGGCTGCACCTTC
-	many	TRBV19	TRBJ2-5	CASKGPPKEETQYF	TGTGCCAGTAAGGGGCCCCCTAAAGAAGAGACCCAGTACTTC
TRBD1	medium-sized	TRBV7-2	TRBJ2-5	CASSYRGGGETQYF	TGTGCCAGCAGCTACAGGGGCGGAGGAGAGACCCAGTACTTC
-	many	TRBV7-2	TRBJ1-5	CASSLAGHSNQPQHF	TGTGCCAGCAGCTTAGCAGGGCATAGCAATCAGCCCCAGCATTTT
-	many	TRBV12-5	TRBJ2-7	CASGPGRGEPNYEQYF	TGTGCTAGTGGTCCCGGTAGGGGGGAGCCGAACTACGAGCAGTACTTC
-	many	TRBV7-2	TRBJ2-5	CASSPRGGWETQYF	TGTGCCAGCAGCCCCAGGGGGGGATGGGAGACCCAGTACTTC
-	few	TRBV29-1	TRBJ1-2	CSVDKEGTGGYTF	TGCAGCGTTGACAAGGAGGGGACGGGTGGCTACACCTTC
-	many	TRBV14	TRBJ1-1	CASSSPKSTEAFF	TGTGCCAGCAGTTCACCCAAGAGCACTGAAGCTTTCTTT
-	-	TRBV29-1	TRBJ1-1	CSVEGQLNTEAFF	TGCAGCGTTGAAGGACAGTTGAACACTGAAGCTTTCTTT
-	many	TRBV6-2/TRBV6-3	TRBJ1-5	CASRNSNQPQHF	TGTGCCAGCAGGAATAGCAATCAGCCCCAGCATTTT
-	-	TRBV19	TRBJ1-3	CASSILSTVSGNTIYF	TGTGCCAGTAGTATTTTATCTACCGTCTCTGGAAACACCATATATTTT
-	many	TRBV7-2	TRBJ1-6	CASSPRGGGNNSPLHF	TGTGCCAGCAGCCCCCGGGGGGGGGGAAATAATTCACCCCTCCACTTT